The 5 T cell receptor beta chains below were found in one sample sequenced in a study of radiation and T cells in renal cell carcinoma. The table came from immunoSEQ multiplex PCR; TCRdb's copy has only in-frame clones and leaves some out. This sample has 75,000 to 95,000 clones, with roughly 80% found just once. Time point of the sample: blood 4 weeks post-SBRT, at nephrectomy. Treatment defined: 15 Gy SBRT to primary tumor, nephrectomy 4 weeks later. The source material was blood, sampled from a patient whose treatment included radiotherapy and nephrectomy. The receptors were gathered from a man in his fifties or sixties with renal cell carcinoma.

The J gene is TRBJ1-3, the V gene TRBV19, with 7 bases that match TRBD1. This CDR3 comprises 15 residues. V lost 5 bases and J lost 0; bases outside the gene matches: 4. Germline V lookup: CDR1 LNHDA, CDR2 SQIVND (reference sequence). This CDR3 is CASSPGDSSGNTIYF. DNA of the CDR3: TGTGCCAGTAGTCCTGGGGACAGCTCTGGAAACACCATATATTTT.

J is TRBJ1-3 and V is TRBV9, with D possibly TRBD1 on 5 matching bases. V was pared by 0 bases and J by 4 bases, with 14 bases between. The CDR3 is 16 amino acids. Germline CDR1 is SGDLS and CDR2 is YYNGEE. CDR3 region: CASSVEGTALGNTIYF. Here the CDR3 DNA reads TGTGCCAGCAGCGTAGAAGGGACCGCCCTGGGAAACACCATATATTTT.

This clone showed up just once. The rearrangement joins TRBV28 to TRBJ2-7, with 7 positions matching TRBD1. Germline values: CDR1 MDHEN, CDR2 SYDVKM. The CDR3 is made up of 12 amino acids. V gave up 9 bases and J gave up 2 bases; unmatched junction bases: 4. The CDR3 loop is CASGTVPYEQYF. The CDR3 bases are TGTGCCAGTGGGACAGTCCCCTACGAGCAGTACTTC.

The CDR3 loop is CASSPGDRGLYNEQFF. The CDR3 DNA reads TGTGCCAGCAGCCCCGGGGACAGGGGGCTTTACAATGAGCAGTTCTTC. The chain is built from TRBV4-2 and TRBJ2-1; 12 nucleotides match TRBD1. The CDR3 consists of 16 residues. CDR1 and CDR2 (germline): LGHNA, YNFKEQ. J was trimmed by 4 bases and V by 4 bases; bases with no gene match: 5.

The J gene is TRBJ2-2, the V gene TRBV19; 9 positions agree with TRBD1. The germline CDR1 and CDR2 sequences are LNHDA and SQIVND (reference sequence). Losses at the gene ends were 6 bases for V and 4 bases for J; bases not matched to a gene: 9. The CDR3 loop spans 16 amino acids. CDR3 region: CASRPGTGRRTGELFF. DNA of the CDR3: TGTGCCAGTAGACCCGGGACAGGGCGTCGCACCGGGGAGCTGTTTTTT.